This paragraph covers one T cell receptor (beta chain) sequence. This entry belongs to a study of blood T cell repertoires in COVID-19. Study in general: In each case, the material was cDNA or gDNA derived from T cells, B-cell-depleted T cells, or PBMCs.

Method: immunoSEQ multiplex PCR; TCRdb's copy keeps in-frame clones and lacks some. The table has tens of thousands of clones, roughly 74% seen once. The sequence derives from a man of 80 years or more with acute or convalescent COVID-19. Sequencing was done on a sample of peripheral blood.

The CDR3 protein is CASSEEGGNSPLHF. CDR3 nucleotide sequence: TGTGCCAGCAGTGAAGAGGGGGGGAATTCACCCCTCCACTTT. V usage is TRBV2 and J usage is TRBJ1-6; D perhaps matches TRBD1 (6 bases). CDR3 length: 14 residues. Germline V CDR1 and CDR2: SNHLY, FYNNEI. V was pared by 1 base and J by 7 bases, with 8 bases between.